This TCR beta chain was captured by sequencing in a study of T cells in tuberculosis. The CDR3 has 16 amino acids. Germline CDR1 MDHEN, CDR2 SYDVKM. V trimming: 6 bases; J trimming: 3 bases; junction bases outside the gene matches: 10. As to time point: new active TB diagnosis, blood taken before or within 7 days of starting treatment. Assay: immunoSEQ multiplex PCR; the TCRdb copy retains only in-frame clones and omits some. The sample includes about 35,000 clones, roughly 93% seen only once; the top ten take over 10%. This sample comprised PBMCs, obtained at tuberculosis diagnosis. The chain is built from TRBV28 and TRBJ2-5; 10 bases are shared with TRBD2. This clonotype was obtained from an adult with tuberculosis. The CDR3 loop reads CASSFSWTSGEETQYF. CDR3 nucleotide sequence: TGTGCCAGCAGCTTTTCCTGGACTAGCGGAGAAGAGACCCAGTACTTC.